This TCR beta chain was documented in a study of blood T cell repertoires in COVID-19 (dated by TCRdb to 2020 to 2021). For the study in its entirety: Samples from collaborators originated in the United States, Italy and Spain and spanned both the acute and convalescent phases of COVID-19. Where HLA class I and class II types were available, the types were taken from metadata supplied by the sample provider, not from assay-based typing. The sample metadata nearly always contained a de-identified subject ID, COVID-19 status, age in years and sex. Samples came from the ongoing ImmuneRACE study (first 160 participants) plus 1,254 subjects from 6 global collaborators. Subjects who had been exposed to COVID-19, were actively infected with it, or had recovered from it provided the deeply sampled blood TCRbeta repertoires that made up the dataset. The material from the prospective study consisted of cDNA or gDNA derived from T cells, B-cell-depleted T cells, or PBMCs. A freely available public database, intended as a resource for researchers studying the immune response to SARS-CoV-2, is where the repertoires were released.

The investigation overall reported the following: The quantity of clinical and demographic metadata differed by source and by participant and was supplied without curation.

A remark on this clone: Its specific antigen is unknown. No clone much larger than this one lies a single base away; base qualities are absent.

Collaborating institutions collected whole blood in K2EDTA tubes following their own protocols. For TCRbeta analysis, collaborator samples were shipped as frozen whole blood, as isolated PBMCs, or as DNA extracted from either sample type. TCRbeta CDR3 regions were amplified from genomic DNA by means of the immunoSEQ Assay, a bias-controlled multiplex PCR. Under the source paper's analysis protocol: The number of nucleated cells in each sample was estimated by amplification of reference gene primers within the assay. Sequence reads were collapsed and filtered to measure the absolute abundance of every unique TCRbeta CDR3 rearrangement. For each sample, productive Simpson clonality was calculated by taking the square root of Simpson's diversity index across productive rearrangements. Not all clones reach the TCRdb copy of this immuneACCESS table, which keeps in-frame sequences only. Checked studies attribute under half of the gap to unresolved V genes and leave the rest unexplained. D and trimming come from the DNA, and the V and J calls and clone size come from that table. Recorded for this sample are 250,000 to 300,000 clones; around 90% of them occurred a single time. Jointly, the top ten make up around 2% of the sample.

Sequenced sample: peripheral blood. This sequence originates from a man aged 45-60 years with acute or convalescent COVID-19.

The sequenced DNA is TGTGCCAGCAGCTTCAGCGACAGGGGGCCCTATGGCTACACCTTC. It translates to CASSFSDRGPYGYTF. The receptor chain draws on TRBV7-9 and TRBJ1-2; a stretch of 10 junction bases matches TRBD1. Reading from cysteine to phenylalanine, the CDR3 counts 15 amino acids. Here the CDR3 DNA is all that survives: 45 bases in frame from base 1. Trimmed from V: 3 bases; trimmed from J: 4 bases; junction bases lacking a gene match: 5. The CDR1 and CDR2 encoded by the germline V gene (reference sequence) are SEHNR and FQNEAQ.